This passage covers 2 T cell receptor beta chains from one sample sequenced in a study of blood T cell repertoires in COVID-19. Libraries were prepared by immunoSEQ multiplex PCR; TCRdb keeps only in-frame clonotypes and omits some of them. The sample records 150,000 to 200,000 clones, 65% to 85% being singletons. Material for sequencing was PBMCs or T cells enriched from blood (not recorded which). The source of these receptors is a woman younger than 45 who had been exposed to COVID-19.

The V and J genes are TRBV7-8 and TRBJ2-2, with 16 bases aligning to TRBD2. Germline assignment: CDR1 SGHVS and CDR2 FQNEAQ. The CDR3 covers 19 residues. V shed 3 bases, J shed 5 bases, and the junction held 9 bases outside the gene matches. Written as DNA, the CDR3 is TGTGCCAGCAGCTTGGGGACTAGCGGGGGGGTCCTCGGAACCGGGGAGCTGTTTTTT. Translated: CASSLGTSGGVLGTGELFF.

The rearrangement uses TRBV6-5 and TRBJ1-1; 9 bases are a match to TRBD1. V shed 6 bases, J shed 5 bases, and the junction held 10 bases outside the gene matches. From germline, CDR1 is MNHEY and CDR2 SVGAGI. This CDR3 comprises 15 residues. This chain's CDR3 is CASSYSTGGQTEAFF. CDR3 sequence (DNA): TGTGCCAGCAGCTATTCGACAGGGGGACAAACTGAAGCTTTCTTT.